What follows are 27 T cell receptor beta chains derived from one specimen sequenced in a study of memory CD4+ T cells and cytomegalovirus serostatus. Libraries were prepared by immunoSEQ multiplex PCR; TCRdb keeps only in-frame clonotypes and omits some of them. The sample lists 48,000 or so clones, roughly 78% occurring once. Single viable CD3+CD4+CD8-CD45RO+ cells were sorted as the memory CD4+ T cells. The sequencing sample was made of memory CD4+ T cells from blood. The receptors here all came from an adult in good health and CMV-seronegative.

The V and J genes are TRBV1 and TRBJ2-7; the D call in the table, TRBD1, was not verified against the DNA. TRBV1 is given as a pseudogene. The CDR3 has 13 amino acids. DNA for the CDR3: TGCACCAGCAGCCAAAAGGGGACAGGGGGGCAGTACTTC. Protein sequence: CTSSQKGTGGQYF.

The rearrangement links TRBV5-4 to TRBJ2-1; 7 bases fit TRBD2. Germline values: CDR1 SGHNT, CDR2 YYREEE (reference sequence). V lost 7 bases, J lost 9 bases, and 7 bases stayed unmatched. The CDR3 sequence is 12 residues long. CDR3 DNA: TGTGCCAGCGGACTAGGAAATAGTGAGCAGTTCTTC. Translating gives CASGLGNSEQFF.

This chain uses TRBV28 with TRBJ1-3, with a possible D match to TRBD1 (5 bases). Germline CDR1 and CDR2: MDHEN and SYDVKM. CDR3 length: 12 residues. V was cut by 5 bases and J by 6 bases, with 8 bases left in between. The CDR3 loop is CASSQGANTIYF. In nucleotides, the CDR3 is TGTGCCAGCAGTCAAGGGGCAAACACCATATATTTT.

The V call is TRBV5-1, the J call TRBJ1-4; 8 nucleotides align to TRBD1. Germline V lookup: CDR1 SGHRS, CDR2 YFSETQ. The CDR3 loop spans 19 amino acids. J gave up 0 bases and V 1 base, and 11 bases lay outside the gene matches. The CDR3 nucleotides read TGCGCCAGCAGCTTGACCCCAGGGGGCGCTGGGGCAACTAATGAAAAACTGTTTTTT. Translating it yields CASSLTPGGAGATNEKLFF.

The count of this clone is one. The chain recombines TRBV7-8 with TRBJ2-5; no clear D. The V and J ends lost 5 bases and 5 bases respectively, with 9 bases between them. There are 12 residues in the CDR3. CDR1 and CDR2 from the germline V gene are SGHVS and FQNEAQ. The CDR3 is CASSPSTETQYF. The CDR3 DNA is TGTGCCAGCAGCCCCTCCACGGAGACCCAGTACTTC.

The rearrangement joins TRBV6-5 to TRBJ2-3; tentatively, D is TRBD1 (5 bases). The CDR3 loop spans 14 amino acids. Trimming took 4 bases from V and 2 from J, leaving 10 bases between them. The V gene's germline CDR1 is MNHEY and CDR2 SVGAGI. CDR3 protein: CASSLNRPTDTQYF. The CDR3 DNA is TGTGCCAGCAGTTTGAACAGGCCCACAGATACGCAGTATTTT.

V is TRBV25-1 and J is TRBJ2-5; TRBD2 matches 7 bases. Germline V gives CDR1 MGHDK, CDR2 SYGVNS. The CDR3 sequence is 15 residues long. V lost 3 bases to trimming and J lost 5 bases; unmatched junction nucleotides: 9. CDR3 residues: CASSDGAGFGETQYF. The CDR3, as DNA: TGTGCCAGCAGTGACGGAGCGGGATTTGGCGAGACCCAGTACTTC.

J is TRBJ1-2 and V is TRBV6-1, with 9 bases lining up with TRBD1. The CDR3 contains 16 residues. Germline V gene sequence: CDR1 MNHNS, CDR2 SASEGT. Losses at the gene ends were 0 bases for V and 7 bases for J; bases not matched to a gene: 9. The DNA for the CDR3 is TGTGCCAGCAGTGAAGCGATCGGGACAGGGTTTGGTGGCTACACCTTC. It is translated as CASSEAIGTGFGGYTF.

The genes are TRBV27 and TRBJ2-5, with a tentative D call TRBD1 (6 bases). This CDR3 region has 15 residues. Trimming took 5 bases from V and 5 from J, leaving 18 bases between them. The germline V gene has CDR1 MNHEY and CDR2 SMNVEV (reference sequence). CDR3 bases: TGTGCCAGCAGTACAGGGCGCCGAGTGGGTGAGACCCAGTACTTC. Protein: CASSTGRRVGETQYF.

The rearrangement links TRBV29-1 to TRBJ1-1; no clear D gene. Trimming took 1 base from V and 3 from J, leaving 15 bases between them. The CDR3 contains 15 residues. CDR1 SQVTM and CDR2 ANQGSEA come from the germline V gene. CDR3 nucleotides: TGCAGCGTTGAAGGACGGGCGGTAGAGGACACTGAAGCTTTCTTT. It specifies CSVEGRAVEDTEAFF.

This clone showed up just once. The J gene is TRBJ1-6, the V gene TRBV5-5; 7 bases align to TRBD1. V lost 1 base and J lost 7; bases outside the gene matches: 5. The CDR3 totals 15 residues. Germline V CDR1 and CDR2: SGHKS, YYEKEE (reference sequence). As DNA, the CDR3 is TGTGCCAGCAGCTTGCTCGGACAGGCGAATTCACCCCTCCACTTT. It is translated as CASSLLGQANSPLHF.

The V and J genes are TRBV5-8 and TRBJ1-3; D gene uncertain. Germline V lookup: CDR1 SGHTS, CDR2 YDEGEE. Trimming removed 6 bases from V and 0 bases from J, with 7 bases in between. This CDR3 is 13 amino acids long. The CDR3 sequence is CASKLSSGNTIYF. DNA for the CDR3: TGTGCCAGCAAGCTCTCCTCTGGAAACACCATATATTTT.

This chain uses TRBV28 with TRBJ1-2, with a possible D match to TRBD1 (5 bases). Trimming took off 3 bases at V and 2 bases at J, with 7 bases between the two ends. The germline V gene has CDR1 MDHEN and CDR2 SYDVKM. This CDR3 has 13 amino acids. The CDR3 DNA follows: TGTGCCAGCAGTTTTGGGGACAACTATGGCTACACCTTC. Translation gives CASSFGDNYGYTF.

This chain connects TRBV2 to TRBJ1-1, with TRBD1 matching 9 bases. The CDR3 is made up of 13 amino acids. V shed 2 bases and J 11 bases; nucleotides not matched to a gene: 6. Per the germline V gene, CDR1 is SNHLY and CDR2 is FYNNEI. CDR3 DNA sequence: TGTGCCAGCAGTGAAACAGGGGGCGCGAGGGCTTTCTTT. Amino acids: CASSETGGARAFF.

V and J are TRBV30 and TRBJ1-1; D unclear. In germline, CDR1 is GTSNPN, CDR2 SVGIG (reference sequence). Trimming removed 0 bases at V and 2 bases at J, with 10 bases between. The CDR3 has 14 residues. CDR3 DNA: TGTGCCTGGAGTGTACCAGGACCCAACACTGAAGCTTTCTTT. This translates into CAWSVPGPNTEAFF.

The V gene is TRBV5-1, the J gene TRBJ2-5; no reliable D call. The V end lost 1 base, the J end lost 4 bases, and 2 bases lay between the germline ends. Germline V gene lookup returns CDR1 SGHRS and CDR2 YFSETQ. The CDR3 is made up of 11 amino acids. The CDR3 protein is CASSLSETQYF. In nucleotides, the CDR3 is TGCGCCAGCAGCTTGTCAGAGACCCAGTACTTC.

The V call is TRBV14, the J call TRBJ2-5; D not certain. V was shortened by 0 bases and J by 5 bases, with 13 bases between the two germline ends. The germline V gene encodes CDR1 SGHDN and CDR2 FVKESK. This CDR3 contains 15 residues. DNA for the CDR3: TGTGCCAGCAGCCAAGATTATAAGGGATTTGAGACCCAGTACTTC. Translated: CASSQDYKGFETQYF.

The chain employs TRBV10-3 and TRBJ1-1; 8 positions match TRBD1. CDR1 is ENHRY and CDR2 is SYGVKD in the germline V gene. V was clipped by 11 bases and J by 5 bases; unmatched bases: 7. This CDR3 is built from 12 residues. CDR3 nucleotide sequence: TGTGCCTCAGCAGGGGGCTTAACTGAAGCTTTCTTT. Its protein is CASAGGLTEAFF.

The rearrangement links TRBV9 to TRBJ1-1; 9 bases align to TRBD1. The germline V gene encodes CDR1 SGDLS and CDR2 YYNGEE. CDR3 length: 15 amino acids. J gave up 0 bases and V 4 bases, and 4 bases lay outside the gene matches. Here the CDR3 DNA reads TGTGCCAGCAGCCCACAGGGGGCAGTGAACACTGAAGCTTTCTTT. It is translated as CASSPQGAVNTEAFF.

The rearrangement links TRBV5-1 to TRBJ2-7, with TRBD2 identical over 9 bases. Trimming removed 3 bases from V and 5 bases from J; junction bases left unmatched: 12. The CDR3 is made up of 16 amino acids. CDR1 SGHRS and CDR2 YFSETQ come from the germline V gene. The CDR3 region has the DNA TGCGCCAGCAGCTCGGAGATAGCGGGAGCCCCTGACGAGCAGTACTTC. Translation gives CASSSEIAGAPDEQYF.

The V and J genes are TRBV14 and TRBJ2-7, with D unresolved. This CDR3 is built from 9 residues. Germline values: CDR1 SGHDN, CDR2 FVKESK. V dropped 6 bases and J dropped 5 bases, with 2 bases sitting between them. This CDR3 reads CASRDEQYF. The CDR3 region has the DNA TGTGCCAGCAGGGACGAGCAGTACTTC.

This chain connects TRBV9 to TRBJ2-5, with D perhaps TRBD2 (6 bases). Germline V lookup: CDR1 SGDLS, CDR2 YYNGEE. V lost 0 bases, J lost 1 base, and 16 bases lay in between. The CDR3 totals 17 residues. The chain's CDR3 is CASSVAPILASQETQYF. For the CDR3, the DNA is TGTGCCAGCAGCGTAGCCCCAATCCTAGCGTCCCAAGAGACCCAGTACTTC.

The chain combines TRBV5-4 with TRBJ2-1, with 8 bases matching TRBD1. The CDR3 covers 15 residues. After removal of 0 bases from V and 2 bases from J, the junction contained 1 base not matched to a gene. From germline, CDR1 is SGHNT and CDR2 YYREEE (reference sequence). This CDR3 reads CASSLEQGAYNEQFF. The CDR3 DNA is TGTGCCAGCAGCTTGGAACAGGGGGCCTACAATGAGCAGTTCTTC.

The chain carries TRBV28 and TRBJ2-1; D remains unclear. The germline CDR1 and CDR2 sequences are MDHEN and SYDVKM. V dropped 7 bases and J dropped 2 bases, with 3 bases sitting between them. This CDR3 has 11 residues. The CDR3 nucleotides read TGTGCCAGCATCGCCTACAATGAGCAGTTCTTC. It yields the protein CASIAYNEQFF.

This chain uses TRBV29-1 with TRBJ2-1; TRBD2 might be the D (6 bases). CDR3 length equals 12 residues. From germline, CDR1 is SQVTM and CDR2 ANQGSEA. V was clipped by 5 bases and J by 5 bases, with 10 bases between them. CDR3 sequence: CSVRDFDNEQFF. For the CDR3, the DNA is TGCAGCGTTCGGGACTTCGACAATGAGCAGTTCTTC.

The rearrangement links TRBV20-1 to TRBJ1-1; no firm D call. The CDR3 contains 11 residues. Germline V gene lookup returns CDR1 DFQATT and CDR2 SNEGSKA (reference sequence). V lost 5 bases to trimming and J lost 6 bases, with 10 bases between them. The CDR3 loop is CSAPVSPEAFF. Here the CDR3 DNA reads TGCAGTGCTCCGGTGTCCCCTGAAGCTTTCTTT.

A remark on this clone: The sample carries other DNA sequences with the same CDR3. The gene calls are TRBV7-2 and TRBJ2-3; D gene uncertain. The CDR3 loop spans 13 amino acids. Between the trimmed V and J ends, which lost 5 bases and 9 bases, there was a span of 15 bases. From germline, CDR1 is SGHTA and CDR2 FQGNSA. The CDR3 region is CASSPRQPDTQYF. CDR3 in DNA: TGTGCCAGCAGCCCTCGCCAACCGGACACGCAGTATTTT. The full variable domain, completed using reference TRBV7-2 and TRBJ2-3, is GAGVSQSPSNKVTEKGKDVELRCDPISGHTALYWYRQSLGQGLEFLIYFQGNSAPDKSGLPSDRFSAERTGGSVSTLTIQRTQQEDSAVYLCASSPRQPDTQYFGPGTRLTVL.